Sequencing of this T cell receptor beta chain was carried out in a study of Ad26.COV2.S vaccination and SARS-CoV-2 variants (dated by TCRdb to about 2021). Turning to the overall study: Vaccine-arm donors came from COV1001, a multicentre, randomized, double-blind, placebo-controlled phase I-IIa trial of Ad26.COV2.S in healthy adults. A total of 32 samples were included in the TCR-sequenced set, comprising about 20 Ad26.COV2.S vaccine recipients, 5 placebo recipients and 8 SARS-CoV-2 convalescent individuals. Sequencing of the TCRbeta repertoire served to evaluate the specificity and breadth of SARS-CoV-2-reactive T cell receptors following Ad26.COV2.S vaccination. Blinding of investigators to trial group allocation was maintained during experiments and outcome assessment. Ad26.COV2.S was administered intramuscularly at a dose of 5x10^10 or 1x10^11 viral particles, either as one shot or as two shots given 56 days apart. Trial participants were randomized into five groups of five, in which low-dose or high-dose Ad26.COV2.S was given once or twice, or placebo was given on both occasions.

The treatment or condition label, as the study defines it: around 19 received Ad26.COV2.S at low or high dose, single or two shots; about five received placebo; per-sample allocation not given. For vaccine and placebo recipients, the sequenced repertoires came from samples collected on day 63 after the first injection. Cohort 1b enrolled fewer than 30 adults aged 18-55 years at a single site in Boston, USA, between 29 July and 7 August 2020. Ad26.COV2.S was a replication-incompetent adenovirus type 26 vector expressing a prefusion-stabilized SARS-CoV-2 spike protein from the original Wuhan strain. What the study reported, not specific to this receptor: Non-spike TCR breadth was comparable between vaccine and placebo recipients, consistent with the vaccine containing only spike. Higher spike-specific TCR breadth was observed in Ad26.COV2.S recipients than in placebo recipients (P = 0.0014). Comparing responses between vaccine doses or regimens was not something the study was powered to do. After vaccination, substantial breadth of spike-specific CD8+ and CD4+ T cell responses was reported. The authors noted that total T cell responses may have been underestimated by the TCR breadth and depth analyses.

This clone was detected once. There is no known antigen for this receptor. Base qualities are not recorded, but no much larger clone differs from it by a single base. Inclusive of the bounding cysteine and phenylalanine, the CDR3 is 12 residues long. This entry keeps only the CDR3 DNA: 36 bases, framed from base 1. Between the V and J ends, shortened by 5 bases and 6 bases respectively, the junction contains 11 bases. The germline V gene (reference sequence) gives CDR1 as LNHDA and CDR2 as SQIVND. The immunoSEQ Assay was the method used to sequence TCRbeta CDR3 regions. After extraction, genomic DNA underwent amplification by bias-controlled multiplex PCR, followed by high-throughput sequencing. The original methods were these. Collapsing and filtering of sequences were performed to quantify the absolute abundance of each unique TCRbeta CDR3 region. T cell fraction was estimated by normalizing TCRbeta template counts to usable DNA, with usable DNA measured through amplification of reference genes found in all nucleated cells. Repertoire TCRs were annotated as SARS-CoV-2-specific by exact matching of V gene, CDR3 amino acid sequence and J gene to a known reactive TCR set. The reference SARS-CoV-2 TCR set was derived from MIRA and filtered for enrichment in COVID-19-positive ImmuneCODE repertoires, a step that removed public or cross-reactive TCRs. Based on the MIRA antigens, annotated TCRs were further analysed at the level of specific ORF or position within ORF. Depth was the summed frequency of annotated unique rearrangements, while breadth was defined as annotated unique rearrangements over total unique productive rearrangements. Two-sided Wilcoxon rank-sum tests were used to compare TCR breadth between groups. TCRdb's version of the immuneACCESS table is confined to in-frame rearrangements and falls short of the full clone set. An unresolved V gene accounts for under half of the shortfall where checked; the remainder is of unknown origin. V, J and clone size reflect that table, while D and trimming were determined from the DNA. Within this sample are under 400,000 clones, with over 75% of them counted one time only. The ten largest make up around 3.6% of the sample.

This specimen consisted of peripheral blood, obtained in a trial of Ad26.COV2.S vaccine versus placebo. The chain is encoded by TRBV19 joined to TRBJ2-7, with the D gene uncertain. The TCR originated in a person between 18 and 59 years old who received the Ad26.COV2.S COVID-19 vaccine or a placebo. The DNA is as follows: TGTGCCAGTAGTGGCCGGTTGGCCGAGCAGTACTTC. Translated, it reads CASSGRLAEQYF.